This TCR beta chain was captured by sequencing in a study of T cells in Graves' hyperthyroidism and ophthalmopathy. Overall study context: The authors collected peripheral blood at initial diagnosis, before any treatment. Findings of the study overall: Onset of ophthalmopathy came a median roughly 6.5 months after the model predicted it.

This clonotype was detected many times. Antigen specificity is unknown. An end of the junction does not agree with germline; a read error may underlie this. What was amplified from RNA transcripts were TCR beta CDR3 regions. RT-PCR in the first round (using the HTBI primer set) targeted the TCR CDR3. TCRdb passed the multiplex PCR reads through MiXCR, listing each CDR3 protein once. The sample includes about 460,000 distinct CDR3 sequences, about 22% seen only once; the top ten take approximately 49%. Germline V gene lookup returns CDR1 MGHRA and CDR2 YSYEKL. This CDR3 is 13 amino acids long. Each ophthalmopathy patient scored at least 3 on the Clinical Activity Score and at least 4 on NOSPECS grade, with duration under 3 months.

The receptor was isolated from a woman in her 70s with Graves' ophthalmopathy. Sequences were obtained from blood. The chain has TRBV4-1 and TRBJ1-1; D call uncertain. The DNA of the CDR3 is TGTGCCAGCAGCTTAAGCACGAACACTGAAGCTTTCTTT. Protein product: CASSLSTNTEAFF.